Below are 22 T cell receptor beta chains sequenced from a single sample in a study of T cell responses to AZD1222 COVID-19 vaccine. Method: immunoSEQ multiplex PCR; TCRdb's copy keeps in-frame clones and lacks some. The sample carries under 150,000 clones, around 89% recorded once. Sequences were derived from peripheral blood, sampled 28 days after the second AZD1222 dose. The source is an adult who received the AZD1222 COVID-19 vaccine.

The genes are TRBV11-2 and TRBJ1-4; perhaps TRBD1 as D (5 bases). Germline CDR1 reads SGHAT; CDR2 reads FQNNGV. V was shortened by 5 bases and J by 6 bases, with 19 bases between the two germline ends. The length of the CDR3 is 16 residues. The CDR3 loop is CASSKWGLGGDEKLFF. The CDR3 region has the DNA TGTGCCAGCAGCAAGTGGGGACTGGGAGGGGATGAAAAACTGTTTTTT.

The chain has TRBV5-4 and TRBJ2-5; the D is unclear. V lost 0 bases, J lost 3 bases, and 6 bases lay in between. The CDR3 is 13 amino acids. Germline CDR1 reads SGHNT; CDR2 reads YYREEE (reference sequence). The CDR3 DNA follows: TGTGCCAGCAGCTTGGGACGTGAAGAGACCCAGTACTTC. This translates into CASSLGREETQYF.

This clone showed up just a few times. The J gene is TRBJ2-3, the V gene TRBV6-5; 10 bases are a match to TRBD2. The ends lost 6 bases at V and 6 bases at J; junction bases unmatched: 9. This CDR3 contains 15 residues. Germline V gives CDR1 MNHEY, CDR2 SVGAGI. As DNA, the CDR3 is TGTGCCAGCAGGGATTTAGCGGGAGGCTCCGATACGCAGTATTTT. It translates to CASRDLAGGSDTQYF.

This chain links TRBV27 with TRBJ1-4; D perhaps matches TRBD1 (5 bases). V lost 0 bases to trimming and J lost 2 bases, with 7 bases between them. CDR1 and CDR2 from the germline V gene are MNHEY and SMNVEV (reference sequence). The CDR3 spans 15 residues. DNA of the CDR3: TGTGCCAGCAGTTTATCCCGGGGGACTAATGAAAAACTGTTTTTT. Its protein is CASSLSRGTNEKLFF.

The chain employs TRBV11-1 and TRBJ1-3; no clear D gene. The CDR3 covers 13 residues. V was cut by 1 base and J by 7 bases, with 8 bases left in between. Per the germline V gene, CDR1 is SGHAT and CDR2 is FQDESV (reference sequence). CDR3 nucleotide sequence: TGTGCCAGCAGCTTAGACGACGCGAACACCATATATTTT. It specifies CASSLDDANTIYF.

This rearrangement joins TRBV7-2 to TRBJ1-6; 7 bases are a match to TRBD1. The CDR3 extends over 14 amino acids. V dropped 6 bases and J dropped 5; count of bases not matched to a gene: 4. In germline, CDR1 is SGHTA, CDR2 FQGNSA. CDR3 sequence: CASSPTGDNSPLHF. The CDR3 DNA reads as TGTGCCAGCAGTCCTACAGGGGATAATTCACCCCTCCACTTT. The full variable domain, completed using reference TRBV7-2 and TRBJ1-6, is GAGVSQSPSNKVTEKGKDVELRCDPISGHTALYWYRQSLGQGLEFLIYFQGNSAPDKSGLPSDRFSAERTGGSVSTLTIQRTQQEDSAVYLCASSPTGDNSPLHFGNGTRLTVT.

The chain is built from TRBV6-5 and TRBJ2-2, with D unresolved. Trimming took off 1 base at V and 1 base at J, with 1 base between the two ends. The CDR3 sequence is 13 residues long. Germline V gene data show CDR1 as MNHEY and CDR2 as SVGAGI. CDR3 DNA sequence: TGTGCCAGCAGTTACTGGAACACCGGGGAGCTGTTTTTT. Translating it yields CASSYWNTGELFF.

This rearrangement joins TRBV18 to TRBJ2-1, with TRBD2 matching 10 bases. The CDR3 covers 19 residues. The V and J ends lost 1 base and 0 bases, in that order; junction bases with no gene match: 9. Per germline, CDR1 KGHSH and CDR2 LQKENI. CDR3 amino acids: CASSPRLAGVRSSYNEQFF. CDR3 coding DNA: TGTGCCAGCTCACCACGGCTAGCGGGAGTCCGAAGCTCCTACAATGAGCAGTTCTTC. Supplemented by reference TRBV18 and TRBJ2-1, the full variable domain reads NAGVMQNPRHLVRRRGQEARLRCSPMKGHSHVYWYRQLPEEGLKFMVYLQKENIIDESGMPKERFSAEFPKEGPSILRIQQVVRGDSAAYFCASSPRLAGVRSSYNEQFFGPGTRLTVL.

The rearrangement uses TRBV19 and TRBJ1-6; D is unclear. This CDR3 region has 15 residues. The germline CDR1 and CDR2 sequences are LNHDA and SQIVND (reference sequence). Trimming shortened V by 7 bases and J by 3 bases, and 13 bases separated the two germline ends. The CDR3 region is CASNPSAGYNSPLHF. The CDR3 DNA sequence: TGTGCCAGTAACCCCTCGGCAGGCTATAATTCACCCCTCCACTTT.

The chain has TRBV11-3 and TRBJ2-5, with D perhaps assigned TRBD1 or TRBD2 (5 bases each). Trimming left V 5 bases short and J 4 bases short, with 20 bases between. The CDR3 length is 16 residues. The V gene's germline CDR1 is SGHNT and CDR2 YENEEA. Written as DNA, the CDR3 is TGTGCCAGCAGCCTACTACTCGGGACCGCTGGAGAGACCCAGTACTTC. It specifies CASSLLLGTAGETQYF.

The chain carries TRBV9 and TRBJ1-1; 7 bases match TRBD1. Germline V gene data show CDR1 as SGDLS and CDR2 as YYNGEE. This CDR3 is 15 amino acids long. The V gene end was trimmed by 4 bases and the J gene end by 1 base; junction bases not matched to a gene: 7. DNA for the CDR3: TGTGCCAGCAGCTATACAGGGGAGGGGAACACTGAAGCTTTCTTT. Amino acid sequence: CASSYTGEGNTEAFF.

The V gene is TRBV5-1, the J gene TRBJ2-2; D might be TRBD1 (5 bases). The germline gives CDR1 SGHRS, CDR2 YFSETQ. With 4 bases removed from V and 4 bases from J, the gap between germline ends came to 11 bases. The CDR3 has 14 amino acids. The CDR3 region has the DNA TGCGCCAGCAGCCCTGACAGTTTCACCGGGGAGCTGTTTTTT. Translation: CASSPDSFTGELFF.

The chain employs TRBV7-8 and TRBJ1-5; 8 positions match TRBD1. Germline V gene lookup returns CDR1 SGHVS and CDR2 FQNEAQ. The CDR3 runs to 14 residues. V lost 4 bases and J lost 7; bases outside the gene matches: 6. DNA for the CDR3: TGTGCCAGCAGCTGGGCGGACAGGGAGCAGCCCCAGCATTTT. Residues: CASSWADREQPQHF. Complete variable domain (other parts from reference TRBV7-8 and TRBJ1-5): GAGVSQSPRYKVAKRGQDVALRCDPISGHVSLFWYQQALGQGPEFLTYFQNEAQLDKSGLPSDRFFAERPEGSVSTLKIQRTQQEDSAVYLCASSWADREQPQHFGDGTRLSIL.

The CDR3: CASSLGTGGLRDTQYF. The CDR3 DNA reads TGTGCCAGCAGCTTAGGGACAGGGGGCCTCCGAGATACGCAGTATTTT. This chain links TRBV7-2 with TRBJ2-3, with 11 bases matching TRBD1. V shed 1 base, J shed 5 bases, and the junction held 5 bases outside the gene matches. Germline CDR1 and CDR2: SGHTA and FQGNSA. This CDR3 contains 16 residues.

The V gene is TRBV11-2, the J gene TRBJ2-3; maybe TRBD2 (5 bases). The V gene lost 1 base and the J gene lost 7 bases, with 15 bases spanning the gap. Germline V gene lookup returns CDR1 SGHAT and CDR2 FQNNGV. The CDR3 loop spans 15 amino acids. The CDR3 loop is CASSLGVRSGYTQYF. The CDR3 coding sequence is TGTGCCAGCAGCTTAGGGGTGCGTTCGGGATATACGCAGTATTTT.

The rearrangement uses TRBV5-6 and TRBJ2-7; D is possibly TRBD2 (6 bases). The V end was cut by 2 bases, the J end by 7 bases, with 10 bases between. Germline CDR1 and CDR2: SGHDT and YYEEEE. The CDR3 is made up of 12 amino acids. The CDR3 DNA reads as TGTGCCAGCAGCTTCGTGGAGGGGGAGCAGTACTTC. This sequence encodes CASSFVEGEQYF.

The rearrangement joins TRBV7-8 to TRBJ2-7; 8 bases map to TRBD2. The CDR3 sequence is 15 residues long. J gave up 3 bases and V 2 bases, and 6 bases lay outside the gene matches. Germline loops: CDR1 SGHVS, CDR2 FQNEAQ. The CDR3 sequence is CASSLITSGGYEQYF. CDR3 nucleotide sequence: TGTGCCAGCAGCTTAATAACTAGCGGCGGCTACGAGCAGTACTTC.

The chain uses TRBV5-6 and TRBJ2-3, with D uncertain. CDR1 and CDR2 from the germline V gene are SGHDT and YYEEEE. The CDR3 spans 11 residues. Trimming took off 5 bases at V and 4 bases at J, with 5 bases between the two ends. CDR3 DNA: TGTGCCAGCAGTTACGCAGATACGCAGTATTTT. Protein product: CASSYADTQYF.

V gene TRBV7-9 combines with J gene TRBJ2-7; D unresolved. V was pared by 5 bases and J by 6 bases, with 11 bases between. CDR3 length: 12 amino acids. CDR1 SEHNR and CDR2 FQNEAQ come from the germline V gene (reference sequence). The CDR3 sequence is CASSPGWREQYF. In DNA, the CDR3 is TGTGCCAGCAGCCCTGGGTGGCGCGAGCAGTACTTC.

The rearrangement joins TRBV30 to TRBJ1-3; the D gene is possibly TRBD1 (6 bases). The CDR3 is 13 residues long. Germline lookup yields CDR1 GTSNPN and CDR2 SVGIG (reference sequence). V was pared by 3 bases and J by 9 bases, with 15 bases between. The CDR3 sequence is CAWSRGQISTIYF. The DNA of the CDR3 is TGTGCCTGGAGCCGGGGACAAATTTCCACCATATATTTT.

The chain joins TRBV4-2 to TRBJ2-5; TRBD2 matches at 12 bases. Unmatched junction bases numbered 7, after V lost 3 bases and J lost 2 bases. The CDR3 has 17 amino acids. Germline V lookup: CDR1 LGHNA, CDR2 YNFKEQ. The CDR3 sequence: CASSQGPLAGGQETQYF. The CDR3 coding sequence is TGTGCCAGCAGCCAGGGGCCTCTAGCGGGGGGGCAAGAGACCCAGTACTTC.

The chain employs TRBV30 and TRBJ2-1; unclear D gene. Germline V gene data show CDR1 as GTSNPN and CDR2 as SVGIG (reference sequence). The CDR3 covers 15 residues. Trimming left V 5 bases short and J 4 bases short, with 18 bases between. CDR3 coding DNA: TGTGCCTGGGCCCACCAGATCCCCCGTTACAATGAGCAGTTCTTC. Its protein is CAWAHQIPRYNEQFF.